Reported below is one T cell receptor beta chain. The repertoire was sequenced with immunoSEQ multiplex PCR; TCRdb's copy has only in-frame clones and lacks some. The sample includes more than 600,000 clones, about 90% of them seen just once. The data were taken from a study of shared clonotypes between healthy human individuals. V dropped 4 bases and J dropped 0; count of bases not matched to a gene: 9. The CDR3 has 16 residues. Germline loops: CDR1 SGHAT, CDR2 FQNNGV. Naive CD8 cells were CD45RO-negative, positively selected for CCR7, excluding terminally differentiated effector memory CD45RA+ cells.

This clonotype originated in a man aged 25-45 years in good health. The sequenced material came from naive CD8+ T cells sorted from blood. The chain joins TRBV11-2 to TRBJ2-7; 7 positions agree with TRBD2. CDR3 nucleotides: TGTGCCAGCAGCTCCGAATTAGCGGGCGGCTCCTACGAGCAGTACTTC. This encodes CASSSELAGGSYEQYF.